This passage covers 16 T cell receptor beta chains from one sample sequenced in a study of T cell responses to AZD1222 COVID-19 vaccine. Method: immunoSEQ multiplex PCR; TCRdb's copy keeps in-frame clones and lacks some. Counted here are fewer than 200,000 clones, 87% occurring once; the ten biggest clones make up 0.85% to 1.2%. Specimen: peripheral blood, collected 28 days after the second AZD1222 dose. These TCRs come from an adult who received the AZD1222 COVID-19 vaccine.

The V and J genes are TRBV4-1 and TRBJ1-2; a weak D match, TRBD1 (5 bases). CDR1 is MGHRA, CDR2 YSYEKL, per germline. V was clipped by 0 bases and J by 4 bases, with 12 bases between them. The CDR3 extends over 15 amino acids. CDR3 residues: CASSQESGPGYGYTF. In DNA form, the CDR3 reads TGCGCCAGCAGCCAAGAGTCGGGGCCCGGCTATGGCTACACCTTC.

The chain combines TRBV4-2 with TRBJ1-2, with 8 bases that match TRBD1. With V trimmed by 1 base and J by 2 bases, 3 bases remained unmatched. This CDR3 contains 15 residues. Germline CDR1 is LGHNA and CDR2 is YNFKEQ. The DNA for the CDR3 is TGTGCCAGCAGCCAAGGGGGACAGGTAAACTATGGCTACACCTTC. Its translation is CASSQGGQVNYGYTF.

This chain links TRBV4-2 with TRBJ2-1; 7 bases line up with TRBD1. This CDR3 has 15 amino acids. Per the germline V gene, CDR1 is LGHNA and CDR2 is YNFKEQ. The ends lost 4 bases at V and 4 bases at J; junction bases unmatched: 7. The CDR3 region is CASSPGTDPYNEQFF. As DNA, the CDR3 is TGTGCCAGCAGCCCAGGGACAGACCCGTACAATGAGCAGTTCTTC.

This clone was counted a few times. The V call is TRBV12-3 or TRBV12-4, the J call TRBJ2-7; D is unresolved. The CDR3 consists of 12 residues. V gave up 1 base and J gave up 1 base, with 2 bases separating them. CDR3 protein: CASSLESYEQYF. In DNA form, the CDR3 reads TGTGCCAGCAGTTTAGAGTCCTACGAGCAGTACTTC.

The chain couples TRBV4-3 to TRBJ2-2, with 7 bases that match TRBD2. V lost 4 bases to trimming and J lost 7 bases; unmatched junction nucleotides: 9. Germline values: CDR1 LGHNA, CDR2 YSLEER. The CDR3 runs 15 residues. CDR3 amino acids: CASSPRDYPNGELFF. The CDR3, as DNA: TGCGCCAGCAGCCCTCGGGACTACCCTAACGGGGAGCTGTTTTTT.

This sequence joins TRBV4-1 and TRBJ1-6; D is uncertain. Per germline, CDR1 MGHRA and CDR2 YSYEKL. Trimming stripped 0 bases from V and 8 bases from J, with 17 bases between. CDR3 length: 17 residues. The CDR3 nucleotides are TGCGCCAGCAGCCAAGATCGGACCGCAAATTGGGATTCACCCCTCCACTTT. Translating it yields CASSQDRTANWDSPLHF.

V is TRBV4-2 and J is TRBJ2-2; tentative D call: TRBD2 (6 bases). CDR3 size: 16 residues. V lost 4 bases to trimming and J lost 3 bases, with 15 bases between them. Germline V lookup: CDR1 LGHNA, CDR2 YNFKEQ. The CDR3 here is CASSPSQTSYTGELFF. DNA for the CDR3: TGTGCCAGCAGCCCCTCCCAAACTAGCTACACCGGGGAGCTGTTTTTT.

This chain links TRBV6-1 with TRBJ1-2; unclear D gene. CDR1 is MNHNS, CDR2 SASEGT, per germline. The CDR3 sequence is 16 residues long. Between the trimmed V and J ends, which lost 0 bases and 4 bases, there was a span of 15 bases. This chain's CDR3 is CASSEAWSGPSYGYTF. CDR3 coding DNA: TGTGCCAGCAGTGAAGCATGGTCCGGCCCTAGCTATGGCTACACCTTC.

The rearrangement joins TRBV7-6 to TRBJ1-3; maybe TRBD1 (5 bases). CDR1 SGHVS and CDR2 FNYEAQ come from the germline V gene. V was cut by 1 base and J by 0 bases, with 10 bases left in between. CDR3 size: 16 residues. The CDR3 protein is CASSLVWGSSGNTIYF. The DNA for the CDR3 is TGTGCCAGCAGCTTAGTATGGGGGAGCTCTGGAAACACCATATATTTT. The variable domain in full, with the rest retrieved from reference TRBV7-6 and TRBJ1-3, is GAGVSQSPRYKVTKRGQDVALRCDPISGHVSLYWYRQALGQGPEFLTYFNYEAQQDKSGLPNDRFSAERPEGSISTLTIQRTEQRDSAMYRCASSLVWGSSGNTIYFGEGSWLTVV.

CDR3: CASSDSTGGRYEQYF. CDR3 coding DNA: TGTGCCAGCAGCGACTCGACAGGGGGCCGGTACGAGCAGTACTTC. This sequence joins TRBV7-2 and TRBJ2-7, with 10 bases fitting TRBD1. The V and J ends lost 5 bases and 4 bases, in that order; junction bases with no gene match: 8. This CDR3 has 15 amino acids. In germline, CDR1 is SGHTA, CDR2 FQGNSA.

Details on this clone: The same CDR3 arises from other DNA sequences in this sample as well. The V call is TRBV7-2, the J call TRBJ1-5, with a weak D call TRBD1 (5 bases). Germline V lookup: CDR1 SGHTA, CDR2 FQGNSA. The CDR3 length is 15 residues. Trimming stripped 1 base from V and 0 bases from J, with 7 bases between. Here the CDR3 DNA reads TGTGCCAGCAGCTTAGGACAGATTAGCAATCAGCCCCAGCATTTT. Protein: CASSLGQISNQPQHF.

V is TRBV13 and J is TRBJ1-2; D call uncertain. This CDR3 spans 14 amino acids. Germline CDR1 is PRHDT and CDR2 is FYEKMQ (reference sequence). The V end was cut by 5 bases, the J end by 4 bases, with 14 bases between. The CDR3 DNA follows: TGTGCCAGCAGCACCCCCGGGCGCGGCTATGGCTACACCTTC. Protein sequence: CASSTPGRGYGYTF. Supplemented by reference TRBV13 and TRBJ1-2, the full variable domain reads AAGVIQSPRHLIKEKRETATLKCYPIPRHDTVYWYQQGPGQDPQFLISFYEKMQSDKGSIPDRFSAQQFSDYHSELNMSSLELGDSALYFCASSTPGRGYGYTFGSGTRLTVV.

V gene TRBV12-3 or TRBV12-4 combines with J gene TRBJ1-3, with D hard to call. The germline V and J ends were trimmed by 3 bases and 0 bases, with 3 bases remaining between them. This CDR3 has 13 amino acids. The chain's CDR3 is CASSFNSGNTIYF. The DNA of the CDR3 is TGTGCCAGCAGTTTTAACTCTGGAAACACCATATATTTT.

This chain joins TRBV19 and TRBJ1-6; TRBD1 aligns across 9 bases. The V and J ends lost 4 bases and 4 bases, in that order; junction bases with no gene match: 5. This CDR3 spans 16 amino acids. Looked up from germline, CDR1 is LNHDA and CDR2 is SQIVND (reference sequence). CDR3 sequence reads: CASSSTGTGYNSPLHF. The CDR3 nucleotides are TGTGCCAGTAGTAGCACCGGGACAGGGTATAATTCACCCCTCCACTTT.

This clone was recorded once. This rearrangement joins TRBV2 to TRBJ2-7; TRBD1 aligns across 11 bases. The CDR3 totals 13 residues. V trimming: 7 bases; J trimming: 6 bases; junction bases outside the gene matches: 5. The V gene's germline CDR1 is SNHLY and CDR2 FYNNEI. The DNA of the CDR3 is TGTGCCAGCAAACAGGACAGGGGGCCCGAGCAGTACTTC. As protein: CASKQDRGPEQYF.

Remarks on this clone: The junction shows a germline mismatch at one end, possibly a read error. The CDR3 nucleotides read TGTGCCAGCTCTCCCGCGGGCGGGGTAAGGCGTCAAGACTTC. Its translation is CASSPAGGVRRQDF. J is TRBJ1-2 and V is TRBV18; D is unclear. The CDR3 length is 14 residues. Germline CDR1 is KGHSH and CDR2 is LQKENI.